These 22 T cell receptor beta chains share one sample of origin, sequenced in a study of T cell repertoires in cytomegalovirus infection. Each CDR3 protein gets one entry after TCRdb re-called the reads with MiXCR. The table records hundreds of thousands of distinct CDR3 sequences, around 32% of them present only once. Antigens for these TCRs are unknown. The material was cultured PBMCs, obtained from culture after CMV antigen stimulation. Receptors were obtained from a human donor in good health (CMV status not recorded). Some clones in this sample may be carry-over from other donors' samples.

This sequence joins TRBV10-3 and TRBJ2-2; TRBD1 aligns across 11 bases. Per germline, CDR1 ENHRY and CDR2 SYGVKD. This CDR3 comprises 17 residues. The junction had 6 bases not matched to a gene; V was cut back by 0 bases and J by 6 bases. CDR3 amino acids: CAISESTPGQGAGELFF. DNA of the CDR3: TGTGCCATCAGTGAGTCGACTCCGGGACAGGGGGCCGGGGAGCTGTTTTTT.

In its sample, this clonotype was seen many times. The rearrangement links TRBV7-2 to TRBJ2-3; TRBD2 agrees at 12 bases. The CDR3 is 20 residues long. J was trimmed by 2 bases and V by 5 bases; bases with no gene match: 17. In germline, CDR1 is SGHTA, CDR2 FQGNSA. CDR3: CASSPNPASGGVVFTDTQYF. The CDR3 DNA follows: TGTGCCAGCAGCCCCAATCCAGCTAGCGGGGGGGTGGTCTTCACAGATACGCAGTATTTT.

The table lists this clonotype with many counts. This chain links TRBV7-2 with TRBJ1-1; D call uncertain. This CDR3 is built from 13 residues. Germline V lookup: CDR1 SGHTA, CDR2 FQGNSA. V gave up 5 bases and J gave up 11 bases, with 18 bases separating them. The CDR3 nucleotides read TGTGCCAGCAGCCCCCCGTCAAGCCCTTGGGCTTTCTTT. It is translated as CASSPPSSPWAFF.

The V call is TRBV12-3 or TRBV12-4, the J call TRBJ1-6; D gene uncertain. The CDR3 loop spans 14 amino acids. The V end lost 6 bases, the J end lost 7 bases, and 13 bases lay between the germline ends. The CDR3 coding sequence is TGTGCCAGCAGCCGCGGACGGTTGAATTCACCCCTCCACTTT. It yields the protein CASSRGRLNSPLHF.

V usage is TRBV6-2 or TRBV6-3 and J usage is TRBJ2-5, with 10 bases lining up with TRBD2. V dropped 4 bases and J dropped 5; count of bases not matched to a gene: 10. There are 16 residues in the CDR3. From germline, CDR1 is MNHEY and CDR2 SVGEGT. CDR3 residues: CASSSRETSGDETQYF. The CDR3 bases are TGTGCCAGCAGTTCCCGAGAAACTAGCGGGGACGAGACCCAGTACTTC.

This clonotype was detected only a few times. This chain connects TRBV7-2 to TRBJ1-6, with 9 bases fitting TRBD1. The V and J ends lost 5 bases and 9 bases, in that order; junction bases with no gene match: 8. The CDR3 is 15 amino acids. Germline loops: CDR1 SGHTA, CDR2 FQGNSA. DNA of the CDR3: TGTGCCAGCAGCCCACAGGGGGCTCAGAGTTCACCCCTCCACTTT. Translation gives CASSPQGAQSSPLHF.

In its sample, this clonotype was seen a few times. V usage is TRBV20-1 and J usage is TRBJ2-2; D unresolved. Between the trimmed V and J ends, which lost 3 bases and 4 bases, there was a span of 9 bases. Germline V CDR1 and CDR2: DFQATT, SNEGSKA (reference sequence). The CDR3 is 13 amino acids. The CDR3 DNA follows: TGCAGTGCTAGTGTGCTCGGCACCGGGGAGCTGTTTTTT. Protein product: CSASVLGTGELFF.

The genes are TRBV7-8 and TRBJ2-5; 9 bases align to TRBD1. The CDR3 is 15 amino acids. V was clipped by 1 base and J by 3 bases; unmatched bases: 3. Germline CDR1 is SGHVS and CDR2 is FQNEAQ. The CDR3 bases are TGTGCCAGCAGCTTAGGGGGACAGGGAAAAGAGACCCAGTACTTC. Protein product: CASSLGGQGKETQYF.

The sample holds a few counts of this clonotype. The chain links TRBV6-2 or TRBV6-3 to TRBJ2-1, with 9 bases that match TRBD1. From germline, CDR1 is MNHEY and CDR2 SVGEGT. Trimming cost V 6 bases and J 4 bases; bases outside gene matches: 10. The CDR3 extends over 16 amino acids. In nucleotides, the CDR3 is TGTGCCAGCAGCCACAGGGGGCAGGGACGGTACAATGAGCAGTTCTTC. This sequence encodes CASSHRGQGRYNEQFF.

V usage is TRBV6-1 and J usage is TRBJ2-1; 7 bases are shared with TRBD2. From germline, CDR1 is MNHNS and CDR2 SASEGT. The length of the CDR3 is 14 residues. V was clipped by 6 bases and J by 8 bases; unmatched bases: 10. Here the CDR3 DNA reads TGTGCCAGCAGACAAACGGGAGGCGGGGATGAGCAGTTCTTC. It is translated as CASRQTGGGDEQFF.

This clonotype has ten or more counts. The CDR3 DNA is TGTGCCAGCGCTTTTACTAGCGGGCCAGATACGCAGTATTTT. Translating it yields CASAFTSGPDTQYF. The chain couples TRBV12-3 or TRBV12-4 to TRBJ2-3; 9 bases line up with TRBD2. The V and J ends lost 8 bases and 4 bases, in that order; junction bases with no gene match: 7. The CDR3 runs 14 residues.

This clonotype occurred a few times. The chain recombines TRBV2 with TRBJ2-3; TRBD2 aligns across 9 bases. Germline trimming cut 6 bases from V and 6 bases from J; bases unmatched to any gene: 10. The V gene's germline CDR1 is SNHLY and CDR2 FYNNEI. The CDR3 length is 15 residues. CDR3 loop: CASRTGLASGDTQYF. CDR3 in DNA: TGTGCCAGCAGGACGGGACTAGCATCTGGGGATACGCAGTATTTT. Based on the CDR3 plus reference TRBV2 and TRBJ2-3, the full variable domain is EPEVTQTPSHQVTQMGQEVILRCVPISNHLYFYWYRQILGQKVEFLVSFYNNEISEKSEIFDDQFSVERPDGSNFTLKIRSTKLEDSAMYFCASRTGLASGDTQYFGPGTRLTVL.

This clonotype was counted only a few times. The rearrangement links TRBV4-3 to TRBJ2-7; 8 bases are a match to TRBD1. The CDR3 sequence is 18 residues long. With 1 base clipped from V and 6 bases from J, the junction kept 17 bases outside the gene matches. In germline, CDR1 is LGHNA, CDR2 YSLEER. The CDR3 spells CASSQVWFGTGSFFEQYF. The CDR3 DNA reads TGCGCCAGCAGCCAAGTTTGGTTCGGGACAGGCAGTTTTTTCGAGCAGTACTTC.

This chain joins TRBV7-9 and TRBJ1-5, with a tentative D call TRBD1 (5 bases). CDR1 is SEHNR and CDR2 is FQNEAQ in the germline V gene (reference sequence). The CDR3 contains 14 residues. V lost 1 base and J lost 7, with 11 bases in between. The CDR3 DNA follows: TGTGCCAGCAGCTTAGAGGGGCGGGGGCAGCCCCAGCATTTT. Protein product: CASSLEGRGQPQHF.

The CDR3 region is CASSYSTGRRNEQFF. CDR3 DNA: TGTGCCAGCAGTTACTCGACAGGGCGGAGGAATGAGCAGTTCTTC. This chain joins TRBV6-5 and TRBJ2-1; TRBD1 matches 7 bases. J was trimmed by 7 bases and V by 0 bases; bases with no gene match: 6. Per germline, CDR1 MNHEY and CDR2 SVGAGI. This CDR3 spans 15 amino acids.

This clonotype was seen a few times. The V call is TRBV6-2 or TRBV6-3, the J call TRBJ2-3, with 11 nucleotides matching TRBD2. Trimming at V came to 6 bases and at J to 6 bases, leaving 11 bases not matched to a gene. This CDR3 is built from 16 residues. Germline V CDR1 and CDR2: MNHEY, SVGEGT. The CDR3 is CASRHPLAGVLDTQYF. The CDR3 DNA reads TGTGCCAGCAGACACCCACTAGCGGGAGTTTTGGATACGCAGTATTTT.

CDR3 DNA: TGTGCCAGCCCCCCCCTTTTTTCGGTGTTGTACCAAGAGACCCAGTACTTC. It codes for CASPPLFSVLYQETQYF. V is TRBV6-1 and J is TRBJ2-5, with D hard to call. Trimming removed 8 bases at V and 0 bases at J, with 22 bases between. Looked up from germline, CDR1 is MNHNS and CDR2 is SASEGT. The CDR3 is 17 residues long.

The rearrangement joins TRBV7-9 to TRBJ1-1; D not certain. Germline CDR1 SEHNR, CDR2 FQNEAQ (reference sequence). This CDR3 spans 14 amino acids. Trimming stripped 0 bases from V and 1 base from J, with 6 bases between. CDR3 protein: CASSLASGNTEAFF. The CDR3 region has the DNA TGTGCCAGCAGCTTAGCTTCAGGGAACACTGAAGCTTTCTTT.

This clonotype was counted a few times. V usage is TRBV7-4 and J usage is TRBJ1-4; unclear D gene. The CDR3 is 13 residues long. Germline assignment: CDR1 SGHVT and CDR2 SQSDAQ. V lost 7 bases and J lost 4, with 10 bases in between. The CDR3 DNA reads as TGTGCCAGCAACCTGGGGATTAATGAAAAACTGTTTTTT. Translated, it gives CASNLGINEKLFF.

The CDR3 DNA reads as TGTGCCATCAGTGACCCCTCTCCGGGGCACACAGATACGCAGTATTTT. It is translated as CAISDPSPGHTDTQYF. The chain is built from TRBV10-3 and TRBJ2-3; D may correspond to TRBD1 or TRBD2 (5 bases each). CDR3 size: 16 residues. V shed 3 bases and J shed 2 bases, with 15 bases lying between them. Germline CDR1 ENHRY, CDR2 SYGVKD.

The gene calls are TRBV5-4 and TRBJ2-5; 8 bases map to TRBD2. After removal of 4 bases from V and 4 bases from J, the junction contained 9 bases not matched to a gene. Germline V gene lookup returns CDR1 SGHNT and CDR2 YYREEE (reference sequence). This CDR3 comprises 15 residues. CDR3 sequence: CASSDRRGGVETQYF. In DNA, the CDR3 is TGTGCCAGCAGCGACAGACGGGGGGGCGTAGAGACCCAGTACTTC. Based on the CDR3 plus reference TRBV5-4 and TRBJ2-5, the full variable domain is ETGVTQSPTHLIKTRGQQVTLRCSSQSGHNTVSWYQQALGQGPQFIFQYYREEENGRGNFPPRFSGLQFPNYSSELNVNALELDDSALYLCASSDRRGGVETQYFGPGTRLLVL.

The chain is built from TRBV7-6 and TRBJ2-1; TRBD2 might be the D (6 bases). The CDR3 spans 14 residues. In germline, CDR1 is SGHVS, CDR2 FNYEAQ. V dropped 4 bases and J dropped 12 bases, with 19 bases sitting between them. The DNA of the CDR3 is TGTGCCAGCAGCTCGCCCTGGGGTAGCGGCGGGCAGTTCTTC. This codes for CASSSPWGSGGQFF.